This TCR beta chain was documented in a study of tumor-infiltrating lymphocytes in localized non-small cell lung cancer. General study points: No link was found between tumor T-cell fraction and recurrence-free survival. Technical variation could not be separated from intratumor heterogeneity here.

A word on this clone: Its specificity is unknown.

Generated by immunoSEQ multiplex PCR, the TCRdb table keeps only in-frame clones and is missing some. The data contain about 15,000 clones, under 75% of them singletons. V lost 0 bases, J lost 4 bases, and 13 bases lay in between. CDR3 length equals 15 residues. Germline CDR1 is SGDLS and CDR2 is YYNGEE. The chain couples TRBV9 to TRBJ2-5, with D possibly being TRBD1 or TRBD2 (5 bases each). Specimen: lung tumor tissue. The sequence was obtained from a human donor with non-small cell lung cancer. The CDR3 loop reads CASSVGDGYAETQYF. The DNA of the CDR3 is TGTGCCAGCAGCGTAGGGGACGGGTATGCAGAGACCCAGTACTTC.